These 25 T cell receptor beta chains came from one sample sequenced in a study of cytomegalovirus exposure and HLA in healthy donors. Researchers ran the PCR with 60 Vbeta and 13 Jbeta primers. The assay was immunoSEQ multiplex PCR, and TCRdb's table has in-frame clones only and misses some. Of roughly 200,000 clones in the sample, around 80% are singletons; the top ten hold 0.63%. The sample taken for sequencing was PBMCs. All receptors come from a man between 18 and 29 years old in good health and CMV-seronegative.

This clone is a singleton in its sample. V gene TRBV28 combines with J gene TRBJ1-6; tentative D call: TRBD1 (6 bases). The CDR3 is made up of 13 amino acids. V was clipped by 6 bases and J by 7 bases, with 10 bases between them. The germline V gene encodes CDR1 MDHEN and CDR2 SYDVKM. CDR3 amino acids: CASRFDRNSPLHF. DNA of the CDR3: TGTGCCAGCAGATTTGACAGGAATTCACCCCTCCACTTT.

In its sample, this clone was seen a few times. The CDR3: CASSLWHRTDTQYF. Here the CDR3 DNA reads TGTGCCAGCAGCTTGTGGCACCGCACAGATACGCAGTATTTT. This chain connects TRBV5-8 to TRBJ2-3; unclear D gene. Germline CDR1 SGHTS, CDR2 YDEGEE. The V and J ends lost 1 base and 1 base respectively, with 7 bases between them. There are 14 residues in the CDR3.

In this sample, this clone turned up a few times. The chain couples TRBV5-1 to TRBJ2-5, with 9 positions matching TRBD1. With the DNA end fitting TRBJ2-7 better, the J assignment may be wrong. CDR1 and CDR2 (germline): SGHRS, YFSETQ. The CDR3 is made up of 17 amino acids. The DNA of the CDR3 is TGCGCCAGCAGCCTTCCGGGACAGGGACATTTTTCCTACGAGCAGTACTTC. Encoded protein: CASSLPGQGHFSYEQYF.

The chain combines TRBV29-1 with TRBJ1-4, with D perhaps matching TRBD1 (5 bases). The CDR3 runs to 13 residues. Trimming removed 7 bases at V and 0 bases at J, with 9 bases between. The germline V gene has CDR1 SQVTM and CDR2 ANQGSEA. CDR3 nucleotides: TGCAGCGGGGGCCCCGCAACTAATGAAAAACTGTTTTTT. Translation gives CSGGPATNEKLFF.

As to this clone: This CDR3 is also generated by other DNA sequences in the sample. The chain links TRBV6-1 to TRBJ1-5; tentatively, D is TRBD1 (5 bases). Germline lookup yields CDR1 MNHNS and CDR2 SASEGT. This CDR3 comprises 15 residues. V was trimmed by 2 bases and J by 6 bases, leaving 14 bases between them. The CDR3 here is CASSELGGSGQPQHF. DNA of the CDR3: TGTGCCAGCAGTGAATTGGGGGGGAGTGGTCAGCCCCAGCATTTT.

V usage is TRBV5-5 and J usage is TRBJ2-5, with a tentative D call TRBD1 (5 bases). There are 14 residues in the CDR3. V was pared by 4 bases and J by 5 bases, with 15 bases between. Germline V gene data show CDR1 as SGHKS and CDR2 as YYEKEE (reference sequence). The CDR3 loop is CASSAGGAGETQYF. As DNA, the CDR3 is TGTGCCAGCAGCGCCGGTGGGGCAGGGGAGACCCAGTACTTC.

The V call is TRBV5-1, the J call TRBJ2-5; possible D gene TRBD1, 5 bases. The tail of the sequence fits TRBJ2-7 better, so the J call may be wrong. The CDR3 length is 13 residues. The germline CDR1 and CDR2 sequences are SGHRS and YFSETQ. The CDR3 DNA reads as TGCGCCAGCAGCTGGACAACAACGAACGAGCAGTACTTC. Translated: CASSWTTTNEQYF.

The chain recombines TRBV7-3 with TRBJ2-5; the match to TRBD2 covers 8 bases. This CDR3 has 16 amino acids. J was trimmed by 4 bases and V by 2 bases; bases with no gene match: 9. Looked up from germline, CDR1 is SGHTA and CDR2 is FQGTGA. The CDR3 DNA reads TGTGCCAGCAGCTTAGGGACTAGGGGAAGCGCAGAGACCCAGTACTTC. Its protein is CASSLGTRGSAETQYF.

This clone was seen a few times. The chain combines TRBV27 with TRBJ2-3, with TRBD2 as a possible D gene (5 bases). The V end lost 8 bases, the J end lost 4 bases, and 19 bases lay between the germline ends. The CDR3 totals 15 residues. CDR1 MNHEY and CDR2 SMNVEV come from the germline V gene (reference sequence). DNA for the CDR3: TGTGCCAGCTGGCCCGTACGGGAAAGTTCAGATACGCAGTATTTT. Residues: CASWPVRESSDTQYF.

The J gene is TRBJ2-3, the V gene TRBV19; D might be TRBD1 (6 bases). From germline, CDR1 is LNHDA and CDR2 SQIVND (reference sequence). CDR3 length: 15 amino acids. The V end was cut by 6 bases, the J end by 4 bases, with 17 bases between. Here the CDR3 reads CASRAPRGSSDTQYF. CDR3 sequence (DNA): TGTGCCAGTAGGGCCCCTAGGGGGTCTTCAGATACGCAGTATTTT.

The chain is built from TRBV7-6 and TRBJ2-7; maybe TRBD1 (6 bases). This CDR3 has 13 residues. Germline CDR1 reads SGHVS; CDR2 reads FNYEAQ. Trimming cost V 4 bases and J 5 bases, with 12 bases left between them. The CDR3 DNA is TGTGCCAGCAGCTCATACAGGGACCACGAGCAGTACTTC. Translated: CASSSYRDHEQYF.

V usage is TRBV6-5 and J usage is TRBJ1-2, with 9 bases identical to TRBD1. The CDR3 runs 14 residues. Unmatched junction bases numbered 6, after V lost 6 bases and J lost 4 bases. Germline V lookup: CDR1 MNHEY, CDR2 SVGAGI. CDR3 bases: TGTGCCAGCAGCGCGGGACAGGGAATCTATGGCTACACCTTC. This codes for CASSAGQGIYGYTF.

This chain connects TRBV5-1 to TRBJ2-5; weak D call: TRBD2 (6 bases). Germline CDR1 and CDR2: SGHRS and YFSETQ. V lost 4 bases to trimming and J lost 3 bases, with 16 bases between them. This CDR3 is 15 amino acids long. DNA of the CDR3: TGCGCCAGCAGCCTCCTTGGGGTAGCGGAAGAGACCCAGTACTTC. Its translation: CASSLLGVAEETQYF.

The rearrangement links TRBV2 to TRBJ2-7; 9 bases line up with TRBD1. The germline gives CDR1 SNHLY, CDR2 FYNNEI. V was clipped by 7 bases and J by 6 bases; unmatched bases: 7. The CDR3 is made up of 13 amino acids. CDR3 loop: CASTSDRGGEQYF. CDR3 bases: TGTGCCAGCACCTCGGACAGGGGAGGCGAGCAGTACTTC. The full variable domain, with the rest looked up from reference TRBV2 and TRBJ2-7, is EPEVTQTPSHQVTQMGQEVILRCVPISNHLYFYWYRQILGQKVEFLVSFYNNEISEKSEIFDDQFSVERPDGSNFTLKIRSTKLEDSAMYFCASTSDRGGEQYFGPGTRLTVT.

The CDR3 DNA follows: TGTGCCAGCAGTACCCTGGGACAGGGGGCGAACGATGGCTACACCTTC. It is translated as CASSTLGQGANDGYTF. The rearrangement joins TRBV6-6 to TRBJ1-2, with TRBD1 matching over 12 bases. The trim removed 5 bases at V and 6 bases at J, leaving 10 bases unmatched. The CDR3 consists of 16 residues. Germline V gene sequence: CDR1 MNHNY, CDR2 SVGAGI (reference sequence).

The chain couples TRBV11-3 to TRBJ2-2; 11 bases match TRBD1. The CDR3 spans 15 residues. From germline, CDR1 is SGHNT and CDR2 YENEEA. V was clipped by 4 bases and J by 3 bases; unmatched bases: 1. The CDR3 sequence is CASSSGQGDTGELFF. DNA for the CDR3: TGTGCCAGCAGCTCGGGACAGGGGGACACCGGGGAGCTGTTTTTT.

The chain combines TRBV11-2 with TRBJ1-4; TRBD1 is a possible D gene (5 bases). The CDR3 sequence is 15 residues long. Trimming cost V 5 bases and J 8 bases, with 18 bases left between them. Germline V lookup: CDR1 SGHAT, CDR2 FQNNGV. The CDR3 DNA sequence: TGTGCCAGCAGCCGAGGCGGGGGACGGGAGGAAAAACTGTTTTTT. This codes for CASSRGGGREEKLFF.

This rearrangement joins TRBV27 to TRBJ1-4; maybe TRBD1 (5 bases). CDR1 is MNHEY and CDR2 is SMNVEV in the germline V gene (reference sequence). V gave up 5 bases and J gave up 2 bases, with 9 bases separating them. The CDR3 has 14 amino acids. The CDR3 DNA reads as TGTGCCAGCAGTCAGGGAGGGACTAATGAAAAACTGTTTTTT. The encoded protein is CASSQGGTNEKLFF.

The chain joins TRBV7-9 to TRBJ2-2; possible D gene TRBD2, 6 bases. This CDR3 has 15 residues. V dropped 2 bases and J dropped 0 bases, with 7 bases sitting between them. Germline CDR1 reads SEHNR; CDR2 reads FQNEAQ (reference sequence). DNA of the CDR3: TGTGCCAGCAGCTTAATAGCGGCGAACACCGGGGAGCTGTTTTTT. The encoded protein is CASSLIAANTGELFF.

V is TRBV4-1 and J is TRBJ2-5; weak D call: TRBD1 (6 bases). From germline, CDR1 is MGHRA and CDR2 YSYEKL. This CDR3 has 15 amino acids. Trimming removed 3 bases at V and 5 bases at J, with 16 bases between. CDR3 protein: CASSQGPSRGETQYF. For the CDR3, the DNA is TGCGCCAGCAGCCAGGGGCCATCAAGGGGGGAGACCCAGTACTTC.

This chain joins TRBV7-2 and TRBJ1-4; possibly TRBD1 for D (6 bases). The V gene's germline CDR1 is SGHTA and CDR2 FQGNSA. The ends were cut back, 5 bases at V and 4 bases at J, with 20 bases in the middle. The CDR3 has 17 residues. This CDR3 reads CASSPLSMTGLNEKLFF. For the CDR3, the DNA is TGTGCCAGCAGCCCCTTATCAATGACAGGACTTAATGAAAAACTGTTTTTT.

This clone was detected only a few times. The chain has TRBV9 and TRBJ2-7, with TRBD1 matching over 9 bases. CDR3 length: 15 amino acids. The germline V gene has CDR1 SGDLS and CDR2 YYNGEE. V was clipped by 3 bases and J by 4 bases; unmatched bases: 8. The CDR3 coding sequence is TGTGCCAGCAGCGCTGCCGGGACAGGGCCATACGAGCAGTACTTC. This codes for CASSAAGTGPYEQYF.

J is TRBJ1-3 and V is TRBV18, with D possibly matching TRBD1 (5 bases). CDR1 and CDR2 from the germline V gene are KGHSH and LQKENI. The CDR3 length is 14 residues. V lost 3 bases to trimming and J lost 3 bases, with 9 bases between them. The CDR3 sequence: CASSPREDGNTIYF. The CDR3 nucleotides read TGTGCCAGCTCACCCAGGGAAGATGGAAACACCATATATTTT.

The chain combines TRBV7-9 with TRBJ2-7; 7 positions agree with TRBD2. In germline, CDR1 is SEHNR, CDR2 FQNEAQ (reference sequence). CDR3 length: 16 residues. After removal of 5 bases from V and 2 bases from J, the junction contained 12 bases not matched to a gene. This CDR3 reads CASSTYLRGGTYEQYF. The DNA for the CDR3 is TGTGCCAGCAGCACGTATCTTCGCGGGGGTACCTACGAGCAGTACTTC.

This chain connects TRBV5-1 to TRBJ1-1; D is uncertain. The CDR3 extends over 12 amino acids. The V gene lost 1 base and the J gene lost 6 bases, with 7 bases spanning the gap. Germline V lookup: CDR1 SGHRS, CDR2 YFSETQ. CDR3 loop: CASSLYGAEAFF. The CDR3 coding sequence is TGCGCCAGCAGCTTGTACGGGGCTGAAGCTTTCTTT. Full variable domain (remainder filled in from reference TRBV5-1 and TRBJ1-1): KAGVTQTPRYLIKTRGQQVTLSCSPISGHRSVSWYQQTPGQGLQFLFEYFSETQRNKGNFPGRFSGRQFSNSRSEMNVSTLELGDSALYLCASSLYGAEAFFGQGTRLTVV.